This TCR beta chain was recorded in a study of blood T cells in healthy people across ages. Per germline, CDR1 LGHDT and CDR2 YNNKEL (reference sequence). The V gene lost 6 bases and the J gene lost 5 bases, with 17 bases spanning the gap. The CDR3 loop spans 14 amino acids. A second PCR, run for about 7 to 11 cycles, used a sample-barcoded 5' primer plus a J-beta primer mix. TCRdb re-analysed the 5' RACE reads in MiXCR, keeping a single row per CDR3 protein. Here the sample spans 850,000 to 1,000,000 distinct CDR3 sequences, approximately 49% being singletons. V and J are TRBV3-1 and TRBJ2-7, with D hard to call. Source material: blood. This TCR derives from a man aged 30 to 39 in good health. The CDR3 sequence: CASRLMASNNEQYF. CDR3 DNA: TGTGCCAGCAGGCTGATGGCCAGCAATAACGAGCAGTACTTC.